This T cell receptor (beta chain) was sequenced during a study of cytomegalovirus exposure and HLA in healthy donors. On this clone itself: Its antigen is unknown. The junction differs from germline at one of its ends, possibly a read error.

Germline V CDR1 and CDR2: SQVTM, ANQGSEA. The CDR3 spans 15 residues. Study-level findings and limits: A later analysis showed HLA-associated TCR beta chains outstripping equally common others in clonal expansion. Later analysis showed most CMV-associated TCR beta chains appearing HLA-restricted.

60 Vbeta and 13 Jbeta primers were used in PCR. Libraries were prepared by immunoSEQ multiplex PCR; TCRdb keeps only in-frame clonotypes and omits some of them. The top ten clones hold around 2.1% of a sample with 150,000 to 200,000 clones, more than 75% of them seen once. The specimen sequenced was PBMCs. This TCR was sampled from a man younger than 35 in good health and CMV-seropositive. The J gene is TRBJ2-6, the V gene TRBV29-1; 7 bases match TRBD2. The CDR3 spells CSVAGEGAGANGLTF. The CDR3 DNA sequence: TGCAGCGTTGCCGGGGAGGGAGCCGGGGCCAACGGCCTGACTTTC.